This TCR beta chain was sequenced during a study of lymphopenia after photon versus proton radiotherapy. Profiling relied on immunoSEQ multiplex PCR, and the TCRdb table lists in-frame clones only, not all of them. The table records tens of thousands of clones, approximately 87% of them present only once. After removal of 3 bases from V and 8 bases from J, the junction contained 14 bases not matched to a gene. CDR1 and CDR2 (germline): LNHDA, SQIVND (reference sequence). The CDR3 contains 18 residues. The sequencing here drew on peripheral blood, taken from a patient treated with proton-based radiotherapy. The rearrangement links TRBV19 to TRBJ2-1, with 12 positions matching TRBD2. The TCR sequence derives from a woman aged 65 to 85 with pancreatic cancer. The CDR3 is CASSIGRLAGVSSDEQFF. CDR3 coding DNA: TGTGCCAGTAGTATTGGACGACTAGCGGGAGTTTCTTCGGATGAGCAGTTCTTC.